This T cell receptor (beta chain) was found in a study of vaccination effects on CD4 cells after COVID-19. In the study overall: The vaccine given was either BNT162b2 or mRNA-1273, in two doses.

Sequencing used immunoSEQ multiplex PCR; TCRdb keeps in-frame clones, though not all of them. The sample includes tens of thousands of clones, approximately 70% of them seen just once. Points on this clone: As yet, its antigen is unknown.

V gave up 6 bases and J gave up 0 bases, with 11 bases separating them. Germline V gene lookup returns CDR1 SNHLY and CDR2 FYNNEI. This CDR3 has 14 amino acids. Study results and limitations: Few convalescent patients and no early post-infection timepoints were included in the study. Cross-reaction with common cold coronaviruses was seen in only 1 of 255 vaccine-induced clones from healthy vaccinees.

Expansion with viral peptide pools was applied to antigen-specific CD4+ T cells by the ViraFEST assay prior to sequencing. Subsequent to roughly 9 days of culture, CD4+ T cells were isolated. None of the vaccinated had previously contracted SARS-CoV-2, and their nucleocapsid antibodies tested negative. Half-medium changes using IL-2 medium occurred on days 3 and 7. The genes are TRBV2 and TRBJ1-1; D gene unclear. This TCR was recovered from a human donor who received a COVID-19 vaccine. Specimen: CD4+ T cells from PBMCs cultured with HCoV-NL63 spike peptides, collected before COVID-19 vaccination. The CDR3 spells CASSRERLNTEAFF. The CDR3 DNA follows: TGTGCCAGCAGCCGCGAACGTTTGAACACTGAAGCTTTCTTT.